The 19 T cell receptor beta chains in this list originate from one sample, sequenced in a study of spatial heterogeneity in lung cancer. Sample time point: sample taken at primary tumor resection. The input material, whole RNA from tumor, nontumor lung or frozen PBMC, was sequenced unsorted. One entry per CDR3 protein, called by TCRdb with MiXCR from the 5' RACE reads. The sample holds roughly 100,000 distinct CDR3 sequences, approximately 8.9% seen once. Here the sequenced sample was PBMCs, taken at surgery. Receptor source: a male donor with early-stage non-small cell lung cancer.

This chain uses TRBV20-1 with TRBJ2-1; D may be TRBD1 (5 bases). Germline CDR1 reads DFQATT; CDR2 reads SNEGSKA (reference sequence). V dropped 1 base and J dropped 0 bases, with 10 bases sitting between them. This CDR3 is 15 amino acids long. The DNA for the CDR3 is TGCAGTGCTAGAGGTAGGGGCAGCTCCTACAATGAGCAGTTCTTC. Translation: CSARGRGSSYNEQFF.

This clonotype was counted ten times or more. This rearrangement joins TRBV29-1 to TRBJ1-1; TRBD1 might be the D (5 bases). V gave up 6 bases and J gave up 4 bases, with 12 bases separating them. The germline gives CDR1 SQVTM, CDR2 ANQGSEA. The CDR3 is 12 amino acids. The CDR3: CSVGRGGTEAFF. CDR3 coding DNA: TGCAGCGTGGGCCGGGGGGGCACTGAAGCTTTCTTT. Supplemented by reference TRBV29-1 and TRBJ1-1, the full variable domain reads SAVISQKPSRDICQRGTSLTIQCQVDSQVTMMFWYRQQPGQSLTLIATANQGSEATYESGFVIDKFPISRPNLTFSTLTVSNMSPEDSSIYLCSVGRGGTEAFFGQGTRLTVV.

V gene TRBV9 combines with J gene TRBJ1-1; no clear D. Deletions cut 5 bases from V and 5 bases from J, with 13 bases between. CDR3 length equals 13 residues. Looked up from germline, CDR1 is SGDLS and CDR2 is YYNGEE. CDR3 protein: CASSSEGWTEAFF. DNA of the CDR3: TGTGCCAGCAGTTCTGAAGGGTGGACTGAAGCTTTCTTT. The full variable domain, with the rest looked up from reference TRBV9 and TRBJ1-1, is DSGVTQTPKHLITATGQRVTLRCSPRSGDLSVYWYQQSLDQGLQFLIQYYNGEERAKGNILERFSAQQFPDLHSELNLSSLELGDSALYFCASSSEGWTEAFFGQGTRLTVV.

This clonotype was counted only a few times. The rearrangement uses TRBV6-5 and TRBJ2-4, with a possible D match to TRBD1 (6 bases). The CDR3 contains 12 residues. The V and J ends lost 5 bases and 4 bases respectively, with 6 bases between them. Germline V CDR1 and CDR2: MNHEY, SVGAGI. DNA for the CDR3: TGTGCCAGCAGTCAGGGGAAAAACATTCAGTACTTC. Its translation: CASSQGKNIQYF.

This clonotype has at least ten counts. V and J are TRBV7-2 and TRBJ2-7, with 7 nucleotides matching TRBD2. The V and J ends lost 0 bases and 3 bases, in that order; junction bases with no gene match: 2. The germline CDR1 and CDR2 sequences are SGHTA and FQGNSA. There are 14 residues in the CDR3. This CDR3 is CASSLASGNYEQYF. For the CDR3, the DNA is TGTGCCAGCAGCTTAGCCAGCGGGAACTACGAGCAGTACTTC.

This clonotype showed up many times. The CDR3 DNA reads TGCGCCAGCAGCTTGGATCCGGACTTGAACACCGGGGAGCTGTTTTTT. It codes for CASSLDPDLNTGELFF. The chain combines TRBV5-1 with TRBJ2-2, with D perhaps TRBD2 (5 bases). CDR1 and CDR2 from the germline V gene are SGHRS and YFSETQ. The CDR3 extends over 16 amino acids. V was pared by 0 bases and J by 1 base, with 10 bases between.

This clonotype was recorded many times. The V call is TRBV28, the J call TRBJ2-6; D may be TRBD2 (5 bases). V dropped 6 bases and J dropped 4 bases, with 7 bases sitting between them. Germline-derived CDR1 and CDR2 are MDHEN and SYDVKM. The CDR3 is 13 residues long. The CDR3 DNA sequence: TGTGCCAGCAGAGGAGGCGGGGCCAACGTCCTGACTTTC. Translation: CASRGGGANVLTF.

This clonotype was seen a handful of times. This chain uses TRBV2 with TRBJ1-6; D is possibly TRBD1 (6 bases). The CDR3 is made up of 14 amino acids. Germline lookup yields CDR1 SNHLY and CDR2 FYNNEI. V gave up 3 bases and J gave up 6 bases, with 9 bases separating them. CDR3 region: CASSEDSLNSPLHF. The CDR3 DNA reads TGTGCCAGCAGTGAGGACAGTCTTAATTCACCCCTCCACTTT.

J is TRBJ2-5 and V is TRBV27; no firm D call. Germline V gene lookup returns CDR1 MNHEY and CDR2 SMNVEV (reference sequence). The CDR3 is 12 residues long. Trimming pared 0 bases from V and 9 bases from J, leaving 8 bases between. CDR3 protein: CASSLSESAQYF. The CDR3 nucleotides read TGTGCCAGCAGTTTATCGGAGTCTGCCCAGTACTTC.

The rearrangement uses TRBV3-1 and TRBJ2-3; 8 bases map to TRBD2. V shed 6 bases and J 5 bases; nucleotides not matched to a gene: 10. CDR1 and CDR2 from the germline V gene are LGHDT and YNNKEL (reference sequence). The CDR3 has 15 amino acids. The CDR3 sequence: CASSAQRGRGDTQYF. The CDR3 DNA sequence: TGTGCCAGCAGTGCCCAGCGGGGGAGGGGAGATACGCAGTATTTT.

This clonotype was recorded at least ten times. This sequence joins TRBV7-2 and TRBJ1-2; D is ambiguous. V was trimmed by 8 bases and J by 1 base, leaving 23 bases between them. The CDR3 contains 17 residues. In germline, CDR1 is SGHTA, CDR2 FQGNSA. CDR3 residues: CASRSLKQSSYNYGYTF. The DNA for the CDR3 is TGTGCCAGCCGAAGCTTAAAACAGTCGTCCTATAACTATGGCTACACCTTC.

This clonotype was counted at least ten times. The chain combines TRBV20-1 with TRBJ2-5, with 10 bases lining up with TRBD2. The germline CDR1 and CDR2 sequences are DFQATT and SNEGSKA (reference sequence). CDR3 length: 13 residues. This chain's CDR3 is CSAMGTSVETQYF. CDR3 sequence (DNA): TGCAGCGCAATGGGGACTAGCGTGGAGACCCAGTACTTC.

The rearrangement links TRBV9 to TRBJ2-4; D remains unclear. CDR3 length: 14 amino acids. Germline V gene data show CDR1 as SGDLS and CDR2 as YYNGEE. V was shortened by 0 bases and J by 8 bases, with 12 bases between the two germline ends. CDR3 coding DNA: TGTGCCAGCAGCGTAGAATCCCTTGAGGACATTCAGTACTTC. The encoded protein is CASSVESLEDIQYF.

This clonotype turned up a few times. The V and J genes are TRBV7-9 and TRBJ2-2; 7 positions agree with TRBD2. The CDR3 length is 14 residues. The germline V gene has CDR1 SEHNR and CDR2 FQNEAQ (reference sequence). V shed 4 bases and J 5 bases; nucleotides not matched to a gene: 4. In DNA, the CDR3 is TGTGCCAGCAGCTCTCAGGGAGGGACCGGGGAGCTGTTTTTT. Translating gives CASSSQGGTGELFF.

In this sample, this clonotype turned up a few times. The CDR3 sequence: CASSLLTTGAEKLFF. The CDR3 nucleotides read TGTGCCAGCAGCTTGTTGACGACAGGGGCTGAAAAACTGTTTTTT. The chain has TRBV5-5 and TRBJ1-4; 8 nucleotides line up with TRBD1. With V trimmed by 1 base and J by 7 bases, 6 bases remained unmatched. Germline CDR1 reads SGHKS; CDR2 reads YYEKEE (reference sequence). This CDR3 spans 15 amino acids.

This clonotype was observed a few times. The rearrangement joins TRBV5-1 to TRBJ2-1, with 12 bases lining up with TRBD2. The CDR3 has 19 amino acids. The V and J ends lost 3 bases and 0 bases, in that order; junction bases with no gene match: 10. Germline V lookup: CDR1 SGHRS, CDR2 YFSETQ. Written as DNA, the CDR3 is TGCGCCAGCAGCTCCCAGGGGACTAGCGGGTTCAGCTCCTACAATGAGCAGTTCTTC. The encoded protein is CASSSQGTSGFSSYNEQFF.

This clonotype has just one count. The chain carries TRBV5-1 and TRBJ2-3; D gene ambiguous. CDR1 is SGHRS and CDR2 is YFSETQ in the germline V gene. Between the trimmed V and J ends, which lost 1 base and 1 base, there was a span of 7 bases. The length of the CDR3 is 14 residues. CDR3 DNA sequence: TGCGCCAGCAGCTTGCTAGTCGGCACAGATACGCAGTATTTT. This gives the protein CASSLLVGTDTQYF.

Only a few counts were recorded for this clonotype. The chain has TRBV20-1 and TRBJ2-7; maybe TRBD2 (5 bases). This CDR3 comprises 14 residues. V shed 3 bases and J shed 0 bases, with 12 bases lying between them. The germline V gene encodes CDR1 DFQATT and CDR2 SNEGSKA (reference sequence). CDR3 amino acids: CSASSGSHSYEQYF. The CDR3 DNA follows: TGCAGTGCTAGCTCGGGGTCCCACTCCTACGAGCAGTACTTC.

Only a few counts were recorded for this clonotype. The chain joins TRBV20-1 to TRBJ2-7, with D perhaps matching TRBD1 (6 bases). The CDR3 extends over 13 amino acids. V gave up 5 bases and J gave up 3 bases, with 14 bases separating them. Looked up from germline, CDR1 is DFQATT and CDR2 is SNEGSKA (reference sequence). The CDR3: CSALDRLVYEQYF. DNA of the CDR3: TGCAGTGCTTTGGACAGATTAGTCTACGAGCAGTACTTC.